Listed below are T cell receptor beta chains from one sample, sequenced in a study of tumor-infiltrating lymphocytes in primary liver carcinoma. MiXCR, run by TCRdb on the multiplex PCR reads, gives a single entry per CDR3 protein. This table holds around 81,000 distinct CDR3 sequences, 60% to 80% found once. Sequenced sample: liver tumor tissue from sampling region 4. These receptor sequences come from an older woman with primary liver carcinoma and hepatitis B virus infection. Both conserved end residues are part of each CDR3. D genes are given only for firm matches. A clone size is listed for some rows: how often the clone was seen (once, few, many), or a class if it is expanded.

length | J | size | V | D | DNA | CDR3
15 | TRBJ2-6 | NA | TRBV10-3 | NA | TGTGCCATCAGCGGAGGACGGGCCCAGGCCAACGTCCTGACTTTC | CAISGGRAQANVLTF
18 | TRBJ2-3 | NA | TRBV15 | TRBD2 | TGTGCCACCAGCAGAGAGGTGGCTAGCGGGAGACGCACAGATACGCGGTATTTT | CATSREVASGRRTDTRYF
17 | TRBJ2-2 | NA | TRBV15 | TRBD2 | TGTGCCACCAGCAGAGTGGGACTAGCGAGACACACCGGGGAGCTGTCTTTT | CATSRVGLARHTGELSF
15 | TRBJ2-2 | NA | TRBV11-2 | TRBD1 | TGTACCAACAGCTTGGGACAGGGATACACCGGGGAGCCGTTTTTT | CTNSLGQGYTGEPFF
16 | TRBJ2-1 | NA | TRBV11-2 | NA | TGTGCCAGCAGCCTGACCCGTGGGGCAAGAGAGAATGAGCAGCTCTTC | CASSLTRGARENEQLF
15 | TRBJ2-5 | NA | TRBV6-1 | TRBD2 | TGTGCCAGCAGTACCCAAGCGGGAGGTTACAAGACCCAGAACTTC | CASSTQAGGYKTQNF
15 | TRBJ2-7 | many | TRBV7-8 | TRBD2 | TGTGCCAGCAGCTTAGAACTAGCGGGGTACAACGAGCAGTACTTC | CASSLELAGYNEQYF
15 | TRBJ1-1 | NA | TRBV6-5 | NA | TGTGCCAGCAGTTATGCCGGGGGAGTTGCCACTGAAGCTATCTTT | CASSYAGGVATEAIF
14 | TRBJ2-2 | few | TRBV29-1 | NA | TGCAGCGCAACAGGGCTTCTGGACACCGGGGAGCTGTTCTTT | CSATGLLDTGELFF
17 | TRBJ2-3 | many | TRBV7-8 | NA | TGTGCCAGCAGCTTAGCGCTGGCTAGCAGTGGGACAGATACGCAGTATTTT | CASSLALASSGTDTQYF
15 | TRBJ2-7 | NA | TRBV4-2 | NA | TGTGCCAGTAGCCAGGGAACCTTAAATTCCTACGAGCAGTACTTC | CASSQGTLNSYEQYF
14 | TRBJ2-7 | NA | TRBV14 | NA | TGTGCCAGCAGCCCGGCGACATGGGGCTACGAGCAGTGCTTC | CASSPATWGYEQCF
13 | TRBJ1-2 | once | TRBV7-9 | NA | TGTGCCAGCAGCTTTGCGGAAGGGGCTGACTACACCTTC | CASSFAEGADYTF
14 | TRBJ2-7 | few | TRBV20-1 | NA | TGCAGTGCTAGAGAGGTTCGGCTTGGGATTGAGCAGTACTTC | CSAREVRLGIEQYF
17 | TRBJ2-7 | few | TRBV9 | TRBD2 | TGTGCCAGCAGCGTAGTCCTTACTAGCGGAGAAACCTACGAGCAGTACTTC | CASSVVLTSGETYEQYF
16 | TRBJ2-6 | many | TRBV29-1 | TRBD1 | TGCAGCGTCCGGGGACAGGGGAGCTCTGGGGCCAACGTCCTGACTTTC | CSVRGQGSSGANVLTF
15 | TRBJ2-5 | once | TRBV29-1 | TRBD1 | TGCAGCATTGAAGAGGGGACAGGGGAACAAGAGACACAGTACTTC | CSIEEGTGEQETQYF
14 | TRBJ2-1 | NA | TRBV28 | NA | TGTGCCAGAAGCACTCCCGGGATAGTTAATGAGCAGTTCTTC | CARSTPGIVNEQFF
14 | TRBJ2-3 | once | TRBV7-8 | NA | TGTGCCAGCAGTCCCACCCCTAACACAGATACGCAGTATTTT | CASSPTPNTDTQYF
14 | TRBJ2-7 | NA | TRBV7-8 | TRBD2 | TGTGCCAGCAGCCGGGGGGAGATCGCATACGAGCAGTACTTC | CASSRGEIAYEQYF